Below, 3 T cell receptor beta chains from the same sample are listed, as sequenced in a study of somatic mutations in cytotoxic T cells in rheumatoid arthritis (TCRdb year 2017). Receptor libraries were prepared by the immunoSEQ multiplex PCR assay. As stored in TCRdb, this immuneACCESS dataset retains in-frame rearrangements with V and J assigned. A fraction of the clones does not appear; measured against another copy, unresolved V genes explain less than half of the discrepancy, and the remainder lacks a known reason. In all, the sample holds roughly 11,000 clones, and roughly 71% of those were seen once. The ten largest account for approximately 40% of the sample. The material sequenced was CD8+ T cells sorted from blood. These receptors were taken from an adult with rheumatoid arthritis.

The chain couples TRBV28 to TRBJ2-3; 7 bases agree with TRBD1. V lost 7 bases and J lost 2; bases outside the gene matches: 6. CDR1 MDHEN and CDR2 SYDVKM come from the germline V gene. There are 14 residues in the CDR3. CDR3 nucleotide sequence: TGTGCCAGCAAAATGACAGGGATCACAGATACGCAGTATTTT. Its translation: CASKMTGITDTQYF.

The gene calls are TRBV19 and TRBJ2-3, with 11 bases lining up with TRBD2. Germline V lookup: CDR1 LNHDA, CDR2 SQIVND (reference sequence). The CDR3 extends over 16 amino acids. Trimming at V came to 3 bases and at J to 4 bases, leaving 6 bases not matched to a gene. This chain's CDR3 is CASSIMTSGASDTQYF. CDR3 in DNA: TGTGCCAGTAGTATCATGACTAGCGGGGCTTCAGATACGCAGTATTTT.

There are a few counts of this clone. The rearrangement uses TRBV11-1 and TRBJ2-2, with TRBD2 as a possible D gene (6 bases). CDR1 SGHAT and CDR2 FQDESV come from the germline V gene (reference sequence). CDR3 length: 15 residues. V lost 6 bases and J 6 bases, leaving 17 bases between the germline ends. The CDR3 sequence is CASREQGLPAGELFF. The CDR3 DNA is TGTGCCAGCAGGGAACAAGGACTACCCGCCGGGGAGCTGTTTTTT.